This record looks at one TCR beta chain sequence and its context. Its antigen is not known. This specimen includes other DNA sequences encoding the same CDR3. The protocol was immunoSEQ multiplex PCR, while the TCRdb copy is restricted to in-frame clones and leaves out a portion. The table shows approximately 300,000 clones, with just over 85% occurring only once. The data were obtained in a study of Ad26.COV2.S vaccination and SARS-CoV-2 variants. Whole-study results and caveats: Reported findings describe substantial breadth in spike-specific CD8+ and CD4+ T cell responses following vaccination.

Trimming removed 0 bases at V and 6 bases at J, with 5 bases between. The CDR3 runs to 12 residues. The germline V gene encodes CDR1 SGHRS and CDR2 YFSETQ. Treatment here: over 15 received Ad26.COV2.S at low or high dose, single or two shots; 5 received placebo; per-sample allocation not given. After the first vaccine or placebo injection, samples were drawn on day 63. The chain links TRBV5-1 to TRBJ2-3; no firm D call. This TCR was sampled from a person between 18 and 60 years old who received the Ad26.COV2.S COVID-19 vaccine or a placebo. The sequencing used peripheral blood, collected in a trial of Ad26.COV2.S vaccine versus placebo. The DNA of the CDR3 is TGCGCCAGCAGCTTGGTTGGGGATACGCAGTATTTT. This encodes CASSLVGDTQYF.